This T cell receptor beta chain came from a study of cytomegalovirus exposure and HLA in healthy donors. This CDR3 is built from 14 residues. Trimming took 0 bases from V and 8 from J, leaving 14 bases between them. The germline V gene encodes CDR1 SGHTS and CDR2 YDEGEE. For this clone: The antigen is undetermined.

In the PCR, 60 Vbeta and 13 Jbeta primers were used. TCRdb keeps only in-frame clones here, not all; method: immunoSEQ multiplex PCR. The sample includes approximately 170,000 clones, around 68% seen only once; the top ten take about 1.3%. The study, taken as a whole, reports: Altogether, some 170 TCR beta chains were recorded as cytomegalovirus-associated. Among TCR sequences, most were rare, though some public TCRs appeared in many donors.

The material sequenced was PBMCs. V and J are TRBV5-8 and TRBJ1-2; D may be TRBD1 (6 bases). This sequence originates from a man aged 50 to 60 in good health and CMV-seronegative. The CDR3 bases are TGTGCCAGCAGCTTGGGGGGGCAGGGAAGAGGCTACACCTTC. It is translated as CASSLGGQGRGYTF.